These T cell receptor beta chains were read from a single sample in a study of blood T cell repertoires in COVID-19. Libraries were prepared by immunoSEQ multiplex PCR; TCRdb keeps only in-frame clonotypes and omits some of them. The table lists 150,000 to 200,000 clones, around 90% of them singletons, with under 6% in the top ten. The sequencing sample was made of peripheral blood. The origin of the receptors is a human donor in a cohort sampled during active COVID-19. Both conserved end residues are part of each CDR3. The order of the fields is V gene, D gene, clone size, J gene, CDR3 DNA, CDR3 protein. The D gene is left open where the match is weak. Size is omitted from some rows. Given values are once, few, many or a class for expanded clones.

>TRBV6-5|-|-|TRBJ1-6
TGTGCCAGCAGTTACACCCGGGAGTATAATTCACCCCTCCACTTT
CASSYTREYNSPLHF
>TRBV30|TRBD2|once|TRBJ2-1
TGTGCCTGGAGCATAGCGGGAGACAATGAGCAGTTCTTC
CAWSIAGDNEQFF
>TRBV28|-|once|TRBJ1-1
TGTGCCAGCAACAACAGGGAGAACACTGAAGCTTTCTTT
CASNNRENTEAFF
>TRBV5-1|TRBD1|-|TRBJ1-2
TGCGCCAGCAGCTTGGATGGGACAGGGGATATCGGGGGTGGCTACACCTTC
CASSLDGTGDIGGGYTF
>TRBV6-6|-|once|TRBJ2-5
TGTGCCAGCCGGGGTGTCCAAGAGACCCAGTACTTC
CASRGVQETQYF
>TRBV11-3|TRBD2|-|TRBJ2-1
TGTGCCAGCAGGGGCGGGAGCAATGAGCAGTTCTTC
CASRGGSNEQFF
>TRBV10-3|-|-|TRBJ1-1
TGTGCCATCAGTGAGTCCACCCGGTACCTGAACACTGAAGCTTTCTTT
CAISESTRYLNTEAFF
>TRBV7-3|TRBD1|-|TRBJ2-3
TGTGCCAGCAGCTACCGCGGACAGGGTCCCACAGATACGCAGTATTTT
CASSYRGQGPTDTQYF
>TRBV27|-|few|TRBJ2-7
TGTGCCAACCCAGTCTACGAGCAGTACTTC
CANPVYEQYF
>TRBV12-3/TRBV12-4|-|-|TRBJ2-7
TGTGCCAGCAGTTTAGGGCAAACCTACGAGCAGTACTTC
CASSLGQTYEQYF
>TRBV13|-|-|TRBJ2-5
TGTGCCAGCAGCTTGAGGGCTGCCAATTGGGAGACCCAGTACTTC
CASSLRAANWETQYF
>TRBV3-1/TRBV3-2|TRBD1|-|TRBJ2-1
TGTGCCAGCAGCCAAGATCGCCACAGGGGGTGTAACGGCAATGAGCAGTTCTTC
CASSQDRHRGCNGNEQFF
>TRBV30|TRBD1|once|TRBJ1-2
TGTGCCTGGAGTGCGGGACAGGGGATCTATGGCTACACCTTC
CAWSAGQGIYGYTF
>TRBV19|TRBD1|few|TRBJ1-5
TGTGCCAGTAGGACCCCGGGACAGGGGAGGCAGCCCCAGCATTTT
CASRTPGQGRQPQHF
>TRBV5-4|TRBD2|-|TRBJ2-5
TGTGCCAGCAGCCCCGGACTAGCGGGAGAGATGGGGACCCAGTACTTC
CASSPGLAGEMGTQYF
>TRBV7-2|TRBD2|-|TRBJ2-7
TGTGCCAGCAGCTTAATTAGCGGGGTCTACGAGCAGTACTTC
CASSLISGVYEQYF
>TRBV4-1|TRBD2|-|TRBJ2-2
TGCGCCAGCAGCCACCGAGCGGGAACCGGGGAGCTGTTTTTT
CASSHRAGTGELFF
>TRBV18|TRBD1|-|TRBJ2-2
TGTGCCAGCTCACCGCGGACAGGGGGCATTACCGGGGAGCTGTTTTTT
CASSPRTGGITGELFF
>TRBV9|TRBD2|-|TRBJ2-1
TGTGCCAGCAGCGTACACCAGGAAGGCGGGAGATCGCAGTTCTTC
CASSVHQEGGRSQFF
>TRBV19|-|-|TRBJ1-2
TGTGCCAGTAGTAGGGCAGGGCACGGCTATGGCTACACCTTC
CASSRAGHGYGYTF
>TRBV6-2/TRBV6-3|-|-|TRBJ1-6
TGTGCCAGCAGTTACCGGCGGATCGAATCCGACTCACCCCTCCACTTT
CASSYRRIESDSPLHF
>TRBV28|TRBD2|-|TRBJ2-7
TGTGCCAGCAGGCCGACTAGCGGCGCCTCCTACGAGCAGTACTTC
CASRPTSGASYEQYF
>TRBV5-1|-|-|TRBJ2-5
TGCGCCAGCAGCCAGAATCAAGAGACCCAGTACTTC
CASSQNQETQYF
>TRBV28|TRBD2|-|TRBJ2-1
TGTGCCAGCACTTCTGGGGGGGTAGGGCCTCACAATGAGCAGTTCTTC
CASTSGGVGPHNEQFF
>TRBV18|-|-|TRBJ1-5
TGTGCCAGCTCACCAGGCAGGAGCAATCAGCCCCAGCATTTT
CASSPGRSNQPQHF
>TRBV7-3|-|-|TRBJ2-5
TGTGCCAGCAGCTCATTGACTGGAGAGACCCAGTACTTC
CASSSLTGETQYF
>TRBV28|TRBD2|-|TRBJ2-1
TGTGCCAGCAGTCCCTCCGGGACTAGCGGATACAATGAGCAGTTCTTC
CASSPSGTSGYNEQFF
>TRBV28|TRBD1|-|TRBJ1-2
TGTGCCAGCAGCCCCCCGGGACAGAACTATGGCTACACCTTC
CASSPPGQNYGYTF
>TRBV28|TRBD1|-|TRBJ1-1
TGTGCCAGCAGTTTAGGAAGACAGGGGGCGAGAACTGAAGCTTTCTTT
CASSLGRQGARTEAFF
>TRBV6-2/TRBV6-3|TRBD2|-|TRBJ2-1
TGTGCCAGCAGTTCCCTCAGACTAGCTCCCTACAATGAGCAGTTCTTC
CASSSLRLAPYNEQFF
>TRBV28|-|once|TRBJ1-1
TGTGCCAGCAGTCGCCCGTCTGGCGCGGCAAGTGCTTTCTTT
CASSRPSGAASAFF
>TRBV2|-|-|TRBJ1-2
TGTGCCTCCCAGGAAAACTATGGCTACACCTTC
CASQENYGYTF
>TRBV4-3|TRBD1|-|TRBJ1-2
TGCGCCAGCAGCCAAGCCGTCGGACAGGGGGCTCGGGGCTACACCTTC
CASSQAVGQGARGYTF
>TRBV7-7|TRBD2|-|TRBJ2-1
TGTGCTAGCAGCTTCCAAGCGGGAAGCAATGAGCAGTTCTTC
CASSFQAGSNEQFF
>TRBV5-6|TRBD1|-|TRBJ2-3
TGTGCCAGCAGCTTGTCAGGGGGCCCTAGCACAGATACGCAGTATTTT
CASSLSGGPSTDTQYF